This entry concerns a single T cell receptor (beta chain). Its specificity is not known. These data come from a study of cytomegalovirus exposure and HLA in healthy donors. Turning to the study itself: The 110 or so validation repertoires used a platform that matched the one used for the roughly 650 first-cohort repertoires, as a later analysis reported. Study-level results: About 150 TCR beta chains were listed as cytomegalovirus-associated. It was found in a later analysis that first-cohort TCR clusters tended to co-occur in the approximately 120 validation repertoires. A classifier reportedly called cytomegalovirus status with high sensitivity and specificity.

Sequencing used immunoSEQ multiplex PCR; TCRdb keeps in-frame clones, though not all of them. Here the sample spans around 240,000 clones, around 91% being singletons. Per the germline V gene, CDR1 is MNHEY and CDR2 is SVGAGI. V lost 9 bases to trimming and J lost 0 bases, with 14 bases between them. This CDR3 region has 14 residues. The sequence was collected from a woman aged 18 to 35 in good health and CMV-seronegative. The rearrangement uses TRBV6-5 and TRBJ1-2; weak D call: TRBD1 (6 bases). What was sequenced was PBMCs. CDR3 sequence (DNA): TGTGCCAGGAGGGGGTCCCGCTCTAACTATGGCTACACCTTC. Its protein is CARRGSRSNYGYTF.